A selection of T cell receptor beta chains follows, all from one sample in a study of CD8 T cells in Susac syndrome. TCRdb processed the immunoSEQ multiplex PCR reads anew with MiXCR; each CDR3 protein has one entry. Counted here are under 200,000 distinct CDR3 sequences, roughly 92% occurring once; the ten biggest clones make up 0.1% to 0.12%. Sequencing was performed on CD4+ T cells from PBMCs. These receptors all come from a human donor with Susac syndrome. Each CDR3 is given with its conserved first and last residue. Each record gives: V gene, J gene, CDR3 length, D gene, clone size, CDR3 DNA, CDR3 protein. A D gene is named only where the DNA matches it firmly. Where a row states a size, it is once, few, many or the class of an expanded clone; other rows omit it.

v_gene: TRBV30
j_gene: TRBJ1-1
len: 13
d_gene: -
abundance: -
CDR3nt: TGTGCCTCCCGATCAGGGCAGAGAACTGAAGCTTTCTTT
CDR3aa: CASRSGQRTEAFF

v_gene: TRBV18
j_gene: TRBJ2-7
len: 15
d_gene: -
abundance: -
CDR3nt: TGTGCCAGCTCACTAACAGTTGGATCCACCTACGAGCAGTACTTC
CDR3aa: CASSLTVGSTYEQYF

v_gene: TRBV4-1
j_gene: TRBJ1-2
len: 14
d_gene: -
abundance: -
CDR3nt: TGCGCCAGCAGCCACCGACAGGCCCAGGGGGGCTACACCTTC
CDR3aa: CASSHRQAQGGYTF

v_gene: TRBV7-2
j_gene: TRBJ2-7
len: 16
d_gene: -
abundance: -
CDR3nt: TGTGCCAGCAGCTCCTCCAATTGGGGGGGGCCGTACGAGCAGTACTTC
CDR3aa: CASSSSNWGGPYEQYF

v_gene: TRBV7-9
j_gene: TRBJ2-1
len: 12
d_gene: TRBD1
abundance: -
CDR3nt: TGTGCCAGCAGCTTAGTTGGGACAGCGCAGTTCTTC
CDR3aa: CASSLVGTAQFF

v_gene: TRBV9
j_gene: TRBJ2-3
len: 14
d_gene: TRBD1
abundance: -
CDR3nt: TGTGCCAGCAAGACAGGGGGGGACACAGATACGCAGTATTTT
CDR3aa: CASKTGGDTDTQYF

v_gene: TRBV10-2
j_gene: TRBJ2-5
len: 14
d_gene: -
abundance: -
CDR3nt: TGCGCCAGCAAGGTCGGGCACTCTGGGGAGACCCAGTACTTC
CDR3aa: CASKVGHSGETQYF

v_gene: TRBV20-1
j_gene: TRBJ1-1
len: 14
d_gene: -
abundance: -
CDR3nt: TGCAGTGCCCGCCCCACTCGAAAGGCCACTGAAGCTTTCTTT
CDR3aa: CSARPTRKATEAFF

v_gene: TRBV7-2
j_gene: TRBJ2-3
len: 15
d_gene: TRBD2
abundance: -
CDR3nt: TGTGCCAGCAGCCTTCAGTCGGGGGGGCCAGATACGCAGTATTTT
CDR3aa: CASSLQSGGPDTQYF

v_gene: TRBV7-2
j_gene: TRBJ2-3
len: 17
d_gene: TRBD2
abundance: -
CDR3nt: TGTGCCAGCAGCTTAATGGGTTTAGCGGGGGGCACAGATACGCAGTATTTT
CDR3aa: CASSLMGLAGGTDTQYF

v_gene: TRBV5-1
j_gene: TRBJ2-5
len: 13
d_gene: -
abundance: -
CDR3nt: TGCGCCAGCAGCTTGCCCGGGGGTGAGACCCAGTACTTC
CDR3aa: CASSLPGGETQYF

v_gene: TRBV2
j_gene: TRBJ2-1
len: 12
d_gene: -
abundance: -
CDR3nt: TGTGCCAGCAGTGAAAATGAGAGGGGCAAGTTCTTC
CDR3aa: CASSENERGKFF

v_gene: TRBV5-4
j_gene: TRBJ2-2
len: 14
d_gene: TRBD1
abundance: -
CDR3nt: TGTGCCAGCAGCTGGGACAGGGATGTAGGGGAGCTGTTTTTT
CDR3aa: CASSWDRDVGELFF

v_gene: TRBV7-9
j_gene: TRBJ1-1
len: 13
d_gene: -
abundance: -
CDR3nt: TGTGCCAGCAGCCCCTTGAACAGGGATGAAGCTTTCTTT
CDR3aa: CASSPLNRDEAFF

v_gene: TRBV20-1
j_gene: TRBJ1-2
len: 13
d_gene: TRBD1
abundance: -
CDR3nt: TGCAGTGCCTCAGGGGGCGGTAACTATGGCTACACCTTC
CDR3aa: CSASGGGNYGYTF

v_gene: TRBV5-4
j_gene: TRBJ1-4
len: 15
d_gene: -
abundance: -
CDR3nt: TGTGCCAGCAGTTCAGCCCCCGGGAGCAATGAAAAACTGTTTTTT
CDR3aa: CASSSAPGSNEKLFF

v_gene: TRBV2
j_gene: TRBJ2-1
len: 12
d_gene: -
abundance: -
CDR3nt: TGTGCCAGCACTCTGGGCGAATTTAGGGAGTTCTTC
CDR3aa: CASTLGEFREFF

v_gene: TRBV9
j_gene: TRBJ2-3
len: 13
d_gene: -
abundance: -
CDR3nt: TGTGCCAGCAGCGTAGGGCGGGCAGATACGCAGTATTTT
CDR3aa: CASSVGRADTQYF

v_gene: TRBV6-5
j_gene: TRBJ2-5
len: 17
d_gene: -
abundance: -
CDR3nt: TGTGCCAGCAGTTACGGCCGGACAGTACAGTACCAAGAGACCCAGTACTTC
CDR3aa: CASSYGRTVQYQETQYF

v_gene: TRBV2
j_gene: TRBJ1-2
len: 13
d_gene: -
abundance: few
CDR3nt: TGTGCCAGCAGTGAAACAGGGAACTATGGCTACACCTTC
CDR3aa: CASSETGNYGYTF

v_gene: TRBV12-3/TRBV12-4
j_gene: TRBJ2-5
len: 14
d_gene: TRBD1
abundance: -
CDR3nt: TGTGCCAGCAGTCGGTGGGACAGGGTGGAGACCCAGTACTTC
CDR3aa: CASSRWDRVETQYF

v_gene: TRBV11-2
j_gene: TRBJ2-3
len: 13
d_gene: -
abundance: -
CDR3nt: TGTGCCAGCACCCTCTCCGGGGCCGATACGCAGTATTTT
CDR3aa: CASTLSGADTQYF

v_gene: TRBV20-1
j_gene: TRBJ2-7
len: 13
d_gene: -
abundance: once
CDR3nt: TGCAGTGCTCAAGGGACTGCAGGAGGAGAGCAGTACTTC
CDR3aa: CSAQGTAGGEQYF

v_gene: TRBV9
j_gene: TRBJ2-5
len: 17
d_gene: TRBD2
abundance: -
CDR3nt: TGTGCCAGCAGCGTAGGGGGGACTAGCGGGGGACAAGAGACCCAGTACTTC
CDR3aa: CASSVGGTSGGQETQYF

v_gene: TRBV12-3/TRBV12-4
j_gene: TRBJ1-2
len: 12
d_gene: -
abundance: once
CDR3nt: TGTGCCAGCAGCCGTGGAGTGCTTGGCTACACCTTC
CDR3aa: CASSRGVLGYTF

v_gene: TRBV30
j_gene: TRBJ1-3
len: 13
d_gene: -
abundance: -
CDR3nt: TGTGCCTGGAGTGTAGGGACTGGAAACACCATATATTTT
CDR3aa: CAWSVGTGNTIYF

v_gene: TRBV19
j_gene: TRBJ2-5
len: 14
d_gene: -
abundance: -
CDR3nt: TGTGCCAGTAGTATAGGATTTGACCAAGAGACCCAGTACTTC
CDR3aa: CASSIGFDQETQYF

v_gene: TRBV7-2
j_gene: TRBJ2-1
len: 12
d_gene: -
abundance: -
CDR3nt: TGTGCCAGCAGCAGACGAGTTGCTGAGCAGTTCTTC
CDR3aa: CASSRRVAEQFF

v_gene: TRBV4-3
j_gene: TRBJ1-6
len: 16
d_gene: -
abundance: -
CDR3nt: TGCGCCAGCAGCCCGAGGGTTAGCTCCTATAATTCACCCCTCCACTTT
CDR3aa: CASSPRVSSYNSPLHF

v_gene: TRBV27
j_gene: TRBJ1-5
len: 15
d_gene: -
abundance: -
CDR3nt: TGTGCCAGCAGACCGGTGTGGGGCGGCAATCAGCCCCAGCATTTT
CDR3aa: CASRPVWGGNQPQHF

v_gene: TRBV24-1
j_gene: TRBJ1-5
len: 15
d_gene: TRBD1
abundance: -
CDR3nt: TGTGCCACCTTACAGGGGGCGGTCCAAAGTCAGCCCCAGCATTTT
CDR3aa: CATLQGAVQSQPQHF

v_gene: TRBV2
j_gene: TRBJ2-5
len: 12
d_gene: -
abundance: -
CDR3nt: TGTGCCAGCAGGGGGGACCAAGAGACCCAGTACTTC
CDR3aa: CASRGDQETQYF

v_gene: TRBV6-5
j_gene: TRBJ1-1
len: 16
d_gene: TRBD1
abundance: -
CDR3nt: TGTGCCAGCAGTTACGGGTTGGGACAGGGGGCGACTGAAGCTTTCTTT
CDR3aa: CASSYGLGQGATEAFF

v_gene: TRBV5-1
j_gene: TRBJ2-7
len: 15
d_gene: -
abundance: -
CDR3nt: TGCGCCAGCAGCTTGGTGACAGCCAGCTCCTACGAGCAGTACTTC
CDR3aa: CASSLVTASSYEQYF

v_gene: TRBV7-2
j_gene: TRBJ2-5
len: 14
d_gene: -
abundance: -
CDR3nt: TGTGCCAGCAGCCGGAGGGGCGGGCGAGAGACCCAGTACTTC
CDR3aa: CASSRRGGRETQYF

v_gene: TRBV12-3/TRBV12-4
j_gene: TRBJ2-7
len: 14
d_gene: -
abundance: -
CDR3nt: TGTGCCAGCAGTTTATGGGGGGCAGGACACGAGCAGTACTTC
CDR3aa: CASSLWGAGHEQYF

v_gene: TRBV6-6
j_gene: TRBJ2-2
len: 15
d_gene: -
abundance: -
CDR3nt: TGTGCCAGCAGTGACGGGGCCATGAACACCGGGGAGCTGTTTTTT
CDR3aa: CASSDGAMNTGELFF

v_gene: TRBV3-1
j_gene: TRBJ2-1
len: 13
d_gene: -
abundance: few
CDR3nt: TGTGCCAGCAGCTACCGAGGGGACAATGAGCAGTTCTTC
CDR3aa: CASSYRGDNEQFF

v_gene: TRBV12-5
j_gene: TRBJ2-7
len: 11
d_gene: TRBD2
abundance: once
CDR3nt: TGTGCTAGTGGCCGGGAGGACGAGCAGTACTTC
CDR3aa: CASGREDEQYF

v_gene: TRBV29-1
j_gene: TRBJ2-5
len: 12
d_gene: -
abundance: -
CDR3nt: TGCAGCGTTGAAGATATGGGGGAGACCCAGTACTTC
CDR3aa: CSVEDMGETQYF

v_gene: TRBV19
j_gene: TRBJ2-1
len: 14
d_gene: -
abundance: once
CDR3nt: TGTGCCAGTAGTATAGCGGGCAGTTCCAATGAGCAGTTCTTC
CDR3aa: CASSIAGSSNEQFF

v_gene: TRBV2
j_gene: TRBJ1-6
len: 15
d_gene: -
abundance: once
CDR3nt: TGTGCCAGCGGGCCGGCGAGCTCCTATAATTCACCCCTCCACTTT
CDR3aa: CASGPASSYNSPLHF

v_gene: TRBV5-5
j_gene: TRBJ2-5
len: 14
d_gene: -
abundance: -
CDR3nt: TGTGCCAGCAGCCGGGACGGGGGCGCGGAGACCCAGTACTTC
CDR3aa: CASSRDGGAETQYF

v_gene: TRBV20-1
j_gene: TRBJ2-1
len: 12
d_gene: TRBD2
abundance: -
CDR3nt: TGCAGTGCTAGATATAGCGGGCGAACGGAGTTCTTC
CDR3aa: CSARYSGRTEFF

v_gene: TRBV29-1
j_gene: TRBJ2-1
len: 15
d_gene: TRBD2
abundance: -
CDR3nt: TGCAGCGTTGAGGCGCTAGCGGGGGCCTACAATGAGCAGTTCTTC
CDR3aa: CSVEALAGAYNEQFF